Below are 5 T cell receptor beta chains sequenced from a single sample in a study of cytomegalovirus exposure and HLA in healthy donors. 13 Jbeta primers and 60 Vbeta primers were used for the PCR. Repertoires were generated with immunoSEQ multiplex PCR, while TCRdb's copy carries only in-frame clones and drops some. The sample records under 200,000 clones, roughly 82% being singletons. The sequenced sample consisted of PBMCs. The receptors shown here come from a man aged 45-60 years in good health and CMV-seropositive.

CDR3 protein: CATRAGGRNGELFF. The DNA of the CDR3 is TGTGCCACCCGCGCGGGGGGGCGTAACGGGGAGCTGTTTTTT. V and J are TRBV6-5 and TRBJ2-2, with 9 bases identical to TRBD2. The CDR3 is 14 amino acids. The trim removed 10 bases at V and 7 bases at J, leaving 10 bases unmatched. Germline V gives CDR1 MNHEY, CDR2 SVGAGI.

The V gene is TRBV5-1, the J gene TRBJ2-7; no firm D call. CDR3 size: 14 residues. CDR1 and CDR2 (germline): SGHRS, YFSETQ. The V and J ends lost 1 base and 4 bases respectively, with 12 bases between them. The chain's CDR3 is CASSLIVSPYEQYF. CDR3 nucleotides: TGCGCCAGCAGCTTGATCGTCAGTCCTTACGAGCAGTACTTC.

The V and J genes are TRBV28 and TRBJ1-2; weak D call: TRBD1 (6 bases). The ends were cut back, 3 bases at V and 0 bases at J, with 14 bases in the middle. The CDR3 covers 16 residues. The germline gives CDR1 MDHEN, CDR2 SYDVKM. CDR3 residues: CASSLWATGSNYGYTF. The CDR3 DNA sequence: TGTGCCAGCAGTTTGTGGGCGACAGGTTCTAACTATGGCTACACCTTC.

To note about this clone: The sample carries other DNA sequences with the same CDR3. The V gene is TRBV2, the J gene TRBJ1-1, with D unclear. Trimming took 6 bases from V and 5 from J, leaving 7 bases between them. The CDR3 spans 11 residues. CDR1 SNHLY and CDR2 FYNNEI come from the germline V gene. The CDR3 DNA reads TGTGCCAGCAGAGGAGGAACTGAAGCTTTCTTT. Translation: CASRGGTEAFF. The full variable domain, in which reference TRBV2 and TRBJ1-1 provide the parts outside the CDR3, is EPEVTQTPSHQVTQMGQEVILRCVPISNHLYFYWYRQILGQKVEFLVSFYNNEISEKSEIFDDQFSVERPDGSNFTLKIRSTKLEDSAMYFCASRGGTEAFFGQGTRLTVV.

The chain links TRBV6-4 to TRBJ2-1; D may be TRBD2 (5 bases). Trimming pared 6 bases from V and 8 bases from J, leaving 20 bases between. Per germline, CDR1 MRHNA and CDR2 SNTAGT. The CDR3 consists of 15 residues. DNA for the CDR3: TGTGCCAGCAGCTATGGACTGGCGGCTTTAGATGAGCAGTTCTTC. Protein: CASSYGLAALDEQFF.